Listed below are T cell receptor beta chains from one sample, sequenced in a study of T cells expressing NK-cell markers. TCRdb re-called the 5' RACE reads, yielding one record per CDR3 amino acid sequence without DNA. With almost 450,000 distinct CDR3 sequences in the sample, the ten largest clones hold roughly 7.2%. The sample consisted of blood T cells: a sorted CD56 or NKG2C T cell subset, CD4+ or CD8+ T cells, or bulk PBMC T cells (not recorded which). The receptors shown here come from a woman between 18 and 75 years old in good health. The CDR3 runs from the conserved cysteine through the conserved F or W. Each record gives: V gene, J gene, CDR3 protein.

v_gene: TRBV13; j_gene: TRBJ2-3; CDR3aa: CASSSVEGYTDTQYF
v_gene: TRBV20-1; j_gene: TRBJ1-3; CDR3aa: CSAVTGSGNTIYF
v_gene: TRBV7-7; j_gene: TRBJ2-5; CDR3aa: CASSLLSGGHGETQYF
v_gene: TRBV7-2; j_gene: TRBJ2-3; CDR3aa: CASSPGGRGTSTDTQYF
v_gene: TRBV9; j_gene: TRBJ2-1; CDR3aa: CASSDTGGPGNEQFF
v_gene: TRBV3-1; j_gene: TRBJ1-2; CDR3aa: CASSRGQGDYGYTF
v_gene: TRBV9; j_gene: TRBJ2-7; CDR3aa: CASGVGGSSYEQYF
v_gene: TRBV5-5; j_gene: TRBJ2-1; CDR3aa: CASSDPGQIHNEQFF
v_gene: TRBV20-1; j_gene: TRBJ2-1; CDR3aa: CSARVPIGPSYNEQFF
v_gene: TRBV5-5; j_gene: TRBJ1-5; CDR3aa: CASSTQGGSNQPQHF
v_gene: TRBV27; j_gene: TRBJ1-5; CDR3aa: CASSPSSSGGNQPQHF
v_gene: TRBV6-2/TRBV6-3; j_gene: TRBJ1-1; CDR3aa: CASRQRQGTTEAFF
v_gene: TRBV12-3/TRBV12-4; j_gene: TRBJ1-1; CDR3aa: CASSPDRAAEAFF
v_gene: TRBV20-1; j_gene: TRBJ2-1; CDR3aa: CSAREVGRSPNEQFF
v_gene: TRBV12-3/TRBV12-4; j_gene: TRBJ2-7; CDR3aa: CASSLGGRYEQYF
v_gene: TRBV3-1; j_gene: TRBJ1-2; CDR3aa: CASSQAGTRANYGYTF
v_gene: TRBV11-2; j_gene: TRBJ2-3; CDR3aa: CASSPRGAGTDTQYF
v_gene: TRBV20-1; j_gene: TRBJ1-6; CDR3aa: CSARHRGLYSPLHF
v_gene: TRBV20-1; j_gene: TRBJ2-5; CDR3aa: CSASLPPGVETQYF
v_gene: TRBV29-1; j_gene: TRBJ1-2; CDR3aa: CSVAGQTNYGYTF
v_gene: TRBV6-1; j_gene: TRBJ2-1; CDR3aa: CASSEQRGLAGVFYEQFF
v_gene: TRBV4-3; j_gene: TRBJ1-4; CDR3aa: CASSNSYAAEKLFF
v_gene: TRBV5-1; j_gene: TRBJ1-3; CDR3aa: CASSLGTEPSGNTIYF
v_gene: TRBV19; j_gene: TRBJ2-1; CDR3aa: CASSMASYNEQFF
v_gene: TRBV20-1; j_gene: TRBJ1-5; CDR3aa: CSAQPGQPNQPQHF
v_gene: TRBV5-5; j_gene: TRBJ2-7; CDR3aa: CASSLASETGSYEQYF
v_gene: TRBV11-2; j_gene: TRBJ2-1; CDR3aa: CASSLQIGTAYNEQFF
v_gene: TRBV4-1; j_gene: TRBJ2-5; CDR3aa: CASSAQGVWETQYF
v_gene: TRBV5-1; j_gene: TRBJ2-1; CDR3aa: CASSLGRSSGYNEQFF
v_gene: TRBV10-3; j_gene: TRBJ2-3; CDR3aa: CAISDGLAPDTQYF
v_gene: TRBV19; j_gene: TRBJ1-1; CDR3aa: CATNQGGTEAFF
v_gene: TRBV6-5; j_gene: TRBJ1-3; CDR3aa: CASSYASHGTGAGNTIYF
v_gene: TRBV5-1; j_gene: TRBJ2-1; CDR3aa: CASKDEGGREQFF
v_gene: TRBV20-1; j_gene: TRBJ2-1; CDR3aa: CSARAPGGGPYNEQFF
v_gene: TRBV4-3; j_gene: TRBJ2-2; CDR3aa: CASSHRSGGTANTGELFF
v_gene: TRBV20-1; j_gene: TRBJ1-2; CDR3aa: CSARLTGGSYGYTF
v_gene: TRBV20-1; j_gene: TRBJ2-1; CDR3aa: CSARDPGQVANEQFF
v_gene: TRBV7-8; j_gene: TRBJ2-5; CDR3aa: CASSVDSETQYF
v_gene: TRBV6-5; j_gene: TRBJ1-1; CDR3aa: CASSYSKGPRAFF
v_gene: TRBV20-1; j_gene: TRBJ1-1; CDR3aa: CSARPGQRNTEAFF
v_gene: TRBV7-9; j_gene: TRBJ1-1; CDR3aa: CSSSPRQGVPMITEAFF
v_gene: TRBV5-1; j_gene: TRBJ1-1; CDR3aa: CASRRQGGTEAFF
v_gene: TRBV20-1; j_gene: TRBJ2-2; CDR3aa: CSARETSLVGGELFF
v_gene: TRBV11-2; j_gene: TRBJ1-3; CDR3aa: CASSSYDRVNTIYF
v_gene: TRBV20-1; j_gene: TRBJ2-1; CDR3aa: CSAPGVASGRKYNEQFF
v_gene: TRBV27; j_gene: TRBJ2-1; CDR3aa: CASSLPSGTPSYNEQFF
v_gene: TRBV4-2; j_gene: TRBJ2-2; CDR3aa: CASSQDRNTGELFF
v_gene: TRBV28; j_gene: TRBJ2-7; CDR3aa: CASSLGIPEQYF
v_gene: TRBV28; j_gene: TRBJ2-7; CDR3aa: CASSLRASYEQYF
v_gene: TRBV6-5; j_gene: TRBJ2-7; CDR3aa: CASSYARTSYEQYF
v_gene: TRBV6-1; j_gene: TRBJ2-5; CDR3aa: CASRPTGSETQYF
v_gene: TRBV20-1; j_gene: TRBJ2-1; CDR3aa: CSVLGSGNEQFF
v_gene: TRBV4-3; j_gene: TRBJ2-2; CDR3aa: CASTWAGENTGELFF